This T cell receptor (beta chain) was recovered during a study of T cell responses to AZD1222 COVID-19 vaccine. Findings and limits, study-wide: Vaccine-associated CD4 TCRs spanned spike, dominant at 160-218 and 743-854. No day 14 peak samples; only post-peak repertoires were characterized. Seropositive at baseline were only a handful of AZD1222 recipients. Breadth and depth of Spike-specific TCRs rose after two AZD1222 doses.

This clone was picked up one time. As yet, its antigen is unknown. Clones were sequenced by immunoSEQ multiplex PCR, and TCRdb holds only the in-frame ones, with some missing. The data show more than 150,000 clones, 85% to 90% seen once. The CDR3 is 16 amino acids. Trimming removed 3 bases at V and 6 bases at J, with 23 bases between. Germline values: CDR1 GTSNPN, CDR2 SVGIG (reference sequence). The starting material was peripheral blood, obtained on day 0 of AZD1222 vaccination. The chain combines TRBV30 with TRBJ2-5; D is possibly TRBD1 (7 bases). This TCR derives from an adult in good health. CDR3 region: CAWSAGQQGRKKTQYF. Here the CDR3 DNA reads TGTGCCTGGAGCGCAGGGCAACAGGGGAGGAAAAAGACCCAGTACTTC.